The entry below gives a single T cell receptor (beta chain) sequence along with its context. The table lists this clonotype with a few counts. Its antigen target is currently unknown. Base qualities are not provided; no much larger clone lies one nucleotide away. This sample was sequenced with an Illumina NovaSeq 6000. Using 5'RACE with constant-segment primers, TCRalpha and TCRbeta cDNA libraries were constructed, with sample barcodes and unique molecular identifiers added in the process. Trizol reagent was used to extract RNA from every sample. Amplification of the libraries took two PCR steps, and the second step added a second sample barcode plus Illumina TruSeq adapters. The libraries were sequenced on an Illumina NovaSeq using 2 x 150 bp paired-end reads. The paper's processing steps were these. Demultiplexing of reads and collapsing into UMI-guided consensus sequences were performed with migec v1.2.7. Using mixcr v2.1.11, the UMI consensuses were aligned to TRA and TRB V and J templates and assembled into clonotypes. A clonotype was counted as expanded or contracted only when both edgeR and NoisET called the clonotype significant, with the noise models trained on biological replicates. For edgeR calls, a false discovery rate-adjusted p below 0.01 and a log2 fold-change threshold of 1 were applied. As an exploratory analysis of dynamics, PCA with hierarchical clustering was applied to max-normalized trajectories of the 1000 most abundant clonotypes. Separately sequenced CD4+ and CD8+ repertoires were used to assign the CD4 or CD8 phenotype of responding clones. TCRdb applied fastp at Q25 and MiXCR to the public reads, then kept only in-frame beta chains. Identical CDR3 proteins give one entry, which carries the most common genes and DNA. For this entry, the V and J calls and clone size follow TCRdb and not the study's own pipeline. For this sample the table gives 180,000 or so distinct CDR3 sequences, of which approximately 10% were detected only once. The biggest ten clones account for more than 3.5% of the sample.

The record originates from a study of T-cell memory formation after mild COVID-19 (dated by TCRdb to about 2021). For the study in its entirety: TCR sequence clusters from the two donors were largely donor specific. Two young, previously healthy adult volunteers, one female and one male, were included in the cohort. In a couple of donors, T-cell clones that expanded and contracted after mild COVID-19 were tracked by sequencing TCRalpha and TCRbeta repertoires over time. Broad study findings and their caveats: Whether the second-wave clones peaking on day 37 were SARS-CoV-2 specific was not confirmed. Contracting CD4+ clones were located mainly in the CM and EM memory subsets, whereas CD8+ clones were found to be enriched in EMRA. The study included only a couple of mild cases, and larger cohorts that include severe cases with pre-infection samples were judged to be necessary. Some responding clones were found in pre-infection memory, which suggests that pre-existing cross-reactive memory T cells took part in the SARS-CoV-2 response. From day 15 to 85, contracting clones showed balanced CD4/CD8 phenotypes, whereas a second wave of clones that expanded from day 15 to 37 leaned towards CD4+.

PBMCs were isolated by Ficoll-Paque density gradient centrifugation. V was cut back by 2 bases and J by 5 bases, leaving a gap of 10 bases between them. The CDR3 spans 14 residues, from the cysteine through the phenylalanine. The read is trimmed to its CDR3 DNA, 42 bases read in frame from base 1. CDR1 and CDR2, looked up from the germline V gene, are SGDLS and YYNGEE. The chain uses TRBV9 and TRBJ1-4; the D gene is not confidently resolved. The receptor's source is a man aged 18 to 29 who had mild COVID-19 (a few samples of this study predate the infection). The sample titles of this study are shuffled in the database, so cell type and time point are left out; the donor was told from shared clones. The source material was PBMCs or a T cell subset sorted from them (not recorded which). The CDR3 protein is CASSVSSTNEKLFF. The DNA reads as follows: TGTGCCAGCAGCGTCTCGTCCACGAATGAAAAACTGTTTTTT.